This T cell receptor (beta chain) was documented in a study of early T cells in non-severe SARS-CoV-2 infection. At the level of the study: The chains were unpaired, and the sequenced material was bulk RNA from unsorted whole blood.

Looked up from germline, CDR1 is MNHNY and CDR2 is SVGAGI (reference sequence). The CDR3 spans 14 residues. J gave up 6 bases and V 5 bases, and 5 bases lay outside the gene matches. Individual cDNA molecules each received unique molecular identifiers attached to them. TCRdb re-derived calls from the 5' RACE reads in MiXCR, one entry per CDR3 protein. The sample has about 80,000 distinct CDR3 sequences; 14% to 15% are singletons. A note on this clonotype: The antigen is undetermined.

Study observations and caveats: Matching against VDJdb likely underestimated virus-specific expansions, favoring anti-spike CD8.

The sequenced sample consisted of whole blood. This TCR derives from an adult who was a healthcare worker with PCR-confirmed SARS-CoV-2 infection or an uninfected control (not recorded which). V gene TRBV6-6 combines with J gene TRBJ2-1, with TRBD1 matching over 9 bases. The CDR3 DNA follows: TGTGCCAGCAGTGGGACAGGGAGGAGCAATGAGCAGTTCTTC. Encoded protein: CASSGTGRSNEQFF.